These 15 T cell receptor beta chains were sequenced from one sample in a study of cytomegalovirus exposure and HLA in healthy donors. Primers for the PCR totalled 60 Vbeta and 13 Jbeta. Clones were sequenced by immunoSEQ multiplex PCR, and TCRdb holds only the in-frame ones, with some missing. This table lists tens of thousands of clones. Sequencing was carried out using PBMCs. The receptors derive from a middle-aged man in good health and CMV-seropositive.

V usage is TRBV6-5 and J usage is TRBJ2-2; no definite D call. Per germline, CDR1 MNHEY and CDR2 SVGAGI. Trimming took off 2 bases at V and 3 bases at J, with 7 bases between the two ends. This CDR3 comprises 14 residues. CDR3 sequence: CASSYGAYTGELFF. The DNA of the CDR3 is TGTGCCAGCAGTTACGGAGCCTACACCGGGGAGCTGTTTTTT.

The chain is built from TRBV6-6 and TRBJ1-1; unclear D gene. V was cut by 5 bases and J by 0 bases, with 7 bases left in between. The CDR3 is 13 amino acids. Germline V lookup: CDR1 MNHNY, CDR2 SVGAGI (reference sequence). CDR3 DNA sequence: TGTGCCAGCAGTCGTACAGTGAACACTGAAGCTTTCTTT. Translated, it gives CASSRTVNTEAFF.

The chain carries TRBV7-2 and TRBJ2-1; D is uncertain. Germline V gene sequence: CDR1 SGHTA, CDR2 FQGNSA. The ends were cut back, 4 bases at V and 0 bases at J, with 10 bases in the middle. CDR3 size: 15 residues. In nucleotides, the CDR3 is TGTGCCAGCAGCTCCTTCGATAGCTCCTACAATGAGCAGTTCTTC. Amino acids: CASSSFDSSYNEQFF.

V and J are TRBV10-3 and TRBJ1-1; possible D gene TRBD1, 5 bases. Germline CDR1 and CDR2: ENHRY and SYGVKD. The ends were cut back, 4 bases at V and 7 bases at J, with 13 bases in the middle. The CDR3 sequence is 13 residues long. CDR3 protein: CAISGGWGDEAFF. The CDR3 bases are TGTGCCATCAGTGGGGGATGGGGGGATGAAGCTTTCTTT.

This rearrangement joins TRBV11-2 to TRBJ1-1, with 7 bases identical to TRBD1. The CDR3 runs to 15 residues. Germline V gives CDR1 SGHAT, CDR2 FQNNGV. J was trimmed by 5 bases and V by 3 bases; bases with no gene match: 9. Written as DNA, the CDR3 is TGTGCCAGCAGCTTTGAGGGACAGTTGTTAACTGAAGCTTTCTTT. It is translated as CASSFEGQLLTEAFF.

V usage is TRBV30 and J usage is TRBJ2-1; the match to TRBD1 covers 10 bases. The germline CDR1 and CDR2 sequences are GTSNPN and SVGIG (reference sequence). CDR3 length equals 14 residues. Trimming removed 5 bases from V and 5 bases from J; junction bases left unmatched: 6. DNA of the CDR3: TGTGCCTGGCCCGACAGGGGGCAGAACAATGAGCAGTTCTTC. Its translation is CAWPDRGQNNEQFF.

The V and J genes are TRBV6-5 and TRBJ2-3; D uncertain. Germline V gene sequence: CDR1 MNHEY, CDR2 SVGAGI. This CDR3 has 15 residues. The V end lost 0 bases, the J end lost 4 bases, and 11 bases lay between the germline ends. CDR3 amino acids: CASSYSTLGADTQYF. For the CDR3, the DNA is TGTGCCAGCAGTTACTCGACGTTAGGAGCAGATACGCAGTATTTT.

The chain has TRBV19 and TRBJ1-6, with D possibly matching TRBD1 (5 bases). The CDR3 runs 15 residues. The germline V gene encodes CDR1 LNHDA and CDR2 SQIVND (reference sequence). V was shortened by 3 bases and J by 8 bases, with 14 bases between the two germline ends. CDR3 coding DNA: TGTGCCAGTAGTATGTTCGGGGGTTACGATTCACCCCTCCACTTT. Translation gives CASSMFGGYDSPLHF.

The chain has TRBV6-5 and TRBJ1-2; perhaps TRBD1 as D (6 bases). CDR1 MNHEY and CDR2 SVGAGI come from the germline V gene. V was pared by 0 bases and J by 3 bases, with 14 bases between. The CDR3 runs 16 residues. The CDR3 DNA sequence: TGTGCCAGCAGTTACTCGGGGGCAGGGGCGGACTATGGCTACACCTTC. Translation: CASSYSGAGADYGYTF.

The rearrangement links TRBV6-1 to TRBJ2-1, with 8 bases fitting TRBD2. Germline V CDR1 and CDR2: MNHNS, SASEGT. This CDR3 comprises 14 residues. V was pared by 7 bases and J by 5 bases, with 7 bases of the junction left unmatched. This chain's CDR3 is CASNSREAHNEQFF. The CDR3 nucleotides read TGTGCCAGCAACTCGCGGGAGGCCCACAATGAGCAGTTCTTC.

Comments on this clone: A read error may account for a junction end that differs from germline. The chain recombines TRBV7-7 with TRBJ2-7; TRBD1 matches at 8 bases. Germline V gene sequence: CDR1 SSHAT, CDR2 FNYEAQ (reference sequence). The CDR3 is 15 amino acids. The CDR3 bases are TGTGCTAGCAGCTTAGGGACAGGAGGGACCTACGAGCAGTACTTC. Translating gives CASSLGTGGTYEQYF.

CDR3 DNA sequence: TGTGCCAGCTCACCGGGGGTAGCGGGAGTGGCAGATACGCAGTATTTT. Protein product: CASSPGVAGVADTQYF. The genes are TRBV18 and TRBJ2-3, with 9 bases aligning to TRBD2. V gave up 3 bases and J gave up 4 bases; unmatched junction bases: 8. This CDR3 is built from 16 residues. Germline CDR1 reads KGHSH; CDR2 reads LQKENI.

V gene TRBV7-3 combines with J gene TRBJ2-5, with D unclear. The germline V and J ends were trimmed by 7 bases and 5 bases, with 5 bases remaining between them. CDR1 and CDR2 (germline): SGHTA, FQGTGA. CDR3 length: 10 residues. The DNA for the CDR3 is TGTGCCAGCACCCGGGAGACCCAGTACTTC. It translates to CASTRETQYF.

The chain recombines TRBV7-9 with TRBJ1-2, with D possibly TRBD1 on 5 matching bases. The CDR3 is 12 residues long. Germline values: CDR1 SEHNR, CDR2 FQNEAQ (reference sequence). The V end was cut by 4 bases, the J end by 8 bases, with 11 bases between. CDR3 in amino acids: CASSSRQKGYTF. The CDR3 bases are TGTGCCAGCAGCTCCCGACAGAAGGGCTACACCTTC. Using reference TRBV7-9 and TRBJ1-2 for the parts outside the CDR3, the full variable domain is DTGVSQNPRHKITKRGQNVTFRCDPISEHNRLYWYRQTLGQGPEFLTYFQNEAQLEKSRLLSDRFSAERPKGSFSTLEIQRTEQGDSAMYLCASSSRQKGYTFGSGTRLTVV.

J is TRBJ1-2 and V is TRBV11-2, with D possibly being TRBD1 (5 bases). CDR1 and CDR2 from the germline V gene are SGHAT and FQNNGV. The CDR3 spans 11 residues. V lost 5 bases, J lost 6 bases, and 7 bases lay in between. The CDR3 DNA reads as TGTGCCAGCAGCCGGGGGGATGGCTACACCTTC. Amino acids: CASSRGDGYTF.